This T cell receptor beta chain was observed in a study of cytomegalovirus exposure and HLA in healthy donors. The PCR employed 60 Vbeta primers together with 13 Jbeta primers. TCRdb keeps only in-frame clones here, not all; method: immunoSEQ multiplex PCR. The table lists over 110,000 clones, over 70% of them singletons. This CDR3 spans 17 amino acids. Germline V gene sequence: CDR1 LGHNA, CDR2 YNFKEQ. Study-level points and caveats: Researchers reported in a later analysis that a missense DCLRE1C variant was tied to TCR beta V- and J-gene trimming. It has been reported that TCR beta sequences accurately predicted the HLA-A and HLA-B alleles of most subjects.

A remark on this clone: The antigen is unknown. Sequence at one end of the junction differs from germline and may be a read error. The sample carries other DNA sequences with the same CDR3.

V gene TRBV4-2 combines with J gene TRBJ2-7; TRBD2 might be the D (7 bases). Sample: PBMCs. The receptor was derived from a man aged 18 to 29 in good health and CMV-seronegative. The CDR3 DNA follows: TGTGCCAGCAGTCTTCAATCGGCGGGGGCGAGCTCCTACGAGCAGTATTTC. This gives the protein CASSLQSAGASSYEQYF.